The 25 T cell receptor beta chains listed next were all sequenced from one sample in a study of blood T cells in healthy people across ages. Combining a sample-barcoded 5' primer with a J-beta primer mix, a second PCR ran for roughly 6 to 12 cycles. Each CDR3 protein gets one entry after TCRdb re-called the 5' RACE reads with MiXCR. The table has about 1,800,000 distinct CDR3 sequences, 28% seen once. Specimen: blood. All receptors come from a woman aged 25 to 45 in good health.

This clonotype was detected once. The V call is TRBV4-1, the J call TRBJ1-1; D unresolved. This CDR3 contains 17 residues. V was shortened by 0 bases and J by 0 bases, with 14 bases between the two germline ends. The germline V gene encodes CDR1 MGHRA and CDR2 YSYEKL. For the CDR3, the DNA is TGCGCCAGCAGCCAAGAAAGGTGGGAACTCTTGAACACTGAAGCTTTCTTT. Its protein is CASSQERWELLNTEAFF.

This clonotype is a singleton in its sample. A much larger clonotype is one base distant, so this may be a read error. The rearrangement links TRBV10-3 to TRBJ1-2, with 7 positions matching TRBD1. The germline V gene has CDR1 ENHRY and CDR2 SYGVKD. The CDR3 extends over 14 amino acids. CDR3 bases: TGTACCATCAGGGACAGTAAAACTAACTATGGCTACACCTTC. Amino acids: CTIRDSKTNYGYTF.

The chain couples TRBV7-9 to TRBJ1-1, with D unresolved. The CDR3 totals 10 residues. V was trimmed by 8 bases and J by 5 bases, leaving 6 bases between them. Germline V lookup: CDR1 SEHNR, CDR2 FQNEAQ (reference sequence). The CDR3 protein is CASWETEAFF. DNA of the CDR3: TGTGCCAGCTGGGAAACTGAAGCTTTCTTT.

With regard to this clonotype: A much larger clone lies a single base off, so this may be a read error. The chain employs TRBV14 and TRBJ2-1; D perhaps matches TRBD2 (6 bases). Germline lookup yields CDR1 SGHDN and CDR2 FVKESK. The length of the CDR3 is 14 residues. The CDR3 loop is CTSSQDGGYNEQFF. The CDR3 coding sequence is TGTACCAGCAGCCAGGATGGAGGGTACAATGAGCAGTTCTTC.

The sample holds many counts of this clonotype. This chain links TRBV10-1 with TRBJ2-7, with D perhaps assigned TRBD1 or TRBD2 (5 bases each). The germline V and J ends were trimmed by 2 bases and 0 bases, with 8 bases remaining between them. The CDR3 extends over 14 amino acids. Germline CDR1 and CDR2: WNHNN and SYGVQD (reference sequence). The CDR3 loop is CASSEGGRSYEQYF. CDR3 coding DNA: TGCGCCAGCAGTGAGGGGGGACGCTCCTACGAGCAGTACTTC.

This clonotype was picked up a small number of times. This chain uses TRBV18 with TRBJ2-5; 8 bases map to TRBD1. This CDR3 has 14 residues. Germline V gene lookup returns CDR1 KGHSH and CDR2 LQKENI. Trimming cost V 4 bases and J 4 bases; bases outside gene matches: 5. The chain's CDR3 is CASSQLDRAETQYF. CDR3 sequence (DNA): TGTGCCAGCTCACAACTGGACAGGGCAGAGACCCAGTACTTC.

J is TRBJ2-1 and V is TRBV20-1; 12 positions agree with TRBD1. V lost 5 bases to trimming and J lost 5 bases; unmatched junction nucleotides: 4. This CDR3 comprises 14 residues. Germline V gene lookup returns CDR1 DFQATT and CDR2 SNEGSKA (reference sequence). Here the CDR3 reads CSALGQGADNEQFF. The CDR3 DNA is TGCAGTGCTCTGGGACAGGGGGCGGACAATGAGCAGTTCTTC.

This clonotype was seen only a few times. V gene TRBV27 combines with J gene TRBJ2-7; no clear D. Per the germline V gene, CDR1 is MNHEY and CDR2 is SMNVEV (reference sequence). V was cut by 6 bases and J by 3 bases, with 24 bases left in between. This CDR3 contains 17 residues. CDR3 in DNA: TGTGCCAGCAGCCCATTGACTCTGGGCCCATTGGTCTACGAGCAGTACTTC. Its translation: CASSPLTLGPLVYEQYF.

The chain carries TRBV7-2 and TRBJ2-3, with D tentatively TRBD2 (5 bases). Deletions cut 5 bases from V and 4 bases from J, with 19 bases between. From germline, CDR1 is SGHTA and CDR2 FQGNSA. There are 16 residues in the CDR3. CDR3 sequence (DNA): TGTGCCAGCAGCAAAATCGGAACTAGTGGGTCAGATACGCAGTATTTT. The encoded protein is CASSKIGTSGSDTQYF.

For this clonotype: The junction shows a germline mismatch at one end, possibly a read error. The chain combines TRBV28 with TRBJ2-1; D gene ambiguous. Germline V gene data show CDR1 as MDHEN and CDR2 as SYDVKM. The CDR3 contains 13 residues. Here the CDR3 reads CASCFLSGNEQFF. The DNA for the CDR3 is TGCGCCAGCTGTTTCCTCTCCGGGAATGAGCAGTTCTTC.

This clonotype has a handful of counts. The V call is TRBV7-2, the J call TRBJ1-5; the D is unclear. The V and J ends lost 3 bases and 5 bases respectively, with 8 bases between them. The CDR3 is 13 amino acids. Germline lookup yields CDR1 SGHTA and CDR2 FQGNSA. The CDR3 sequence: CASSLTRHQPQHF. The CDR3 coding sequence is TGTGCCAGCAGCTTGACTCGGCATCAGCCCCAGCATTTT.

This clonotype has a count of ten or more. This rearrangement joins TRBV12-3 or TRBV12-4 to TRBJ2-3, with TRBD2 as a possible D gene (7 bases). The V end lost 2 bases, the J end lost 4 bases, and 13 bases lay between the germline ends. CDR3 length: 15 residues. As DNA, the CDR3 is TGTGCCAGCAGTTTAAGGGGGGGAATATCAGATACGCAGTATTTT. Its protein product is CASSLRGGISDTQYF.

This rearrangement joins TRBV6-2 or TRBV6-3 to TRBJ2-1; 9 bases map to TRBD1. Germline loops: CDR1 MNHEY, CDR2 SVGEGT. The CDR3 totals 15 residues. V lost 8 bases to trimming and J lost 12 bases; unmatched junction nucleotides: 17. The CDR3 region is CASYSYRGRWNRQFF. The CDR3 DNA reads as TGTGCCAGCTACTCATACAGGGGGCGTTGGAATAGGCAGTTCTTC.

Comment on this clonotype: This clone may be a read error of a much larger clone one base away. This chain uses TRBV10-3 with TRBJ2-1; possibly TRBD2 for D (5 bases). Trimming shortened V by 6 bases and J by 10 bases, and 19 bases separated the two germline ends. The CDR3 consists of 14 residues. CDR1 and CDR2 from the germline V gene are ENHRY and SYGVKD. The CDR3 protein is CAISATGIASEQFF. The CDR3 DNA follows: TGTGCCATCAGCGCAACCGGGATCGCAAGCGAGCAGTTCTTC.

This rearrangement joins TRBV6-2 or TRBV6-3 to TRBJ1-5; unclear D gene. Germline V CDR1 and CDR2: MNHEY, SVGEGT. V lost 8 bases and J lost 6, with 17 bases in between. The CDR3 extends over 14 amino acids. For the CDR3, the DNA is TGTGCCAGCGTTCCGGGAGCTGAGTCTCAGCCCCAGCATTTT. Translated, it gives CASVPGAESQPQHF.

This chain joins TRBV2 and TRBJ2-5, with D maybe TRBD1 (6 bases). The CDR3 extends over 12 amino acids. The V end lost 3 bases, the J end lost 11 bases, and 13 bases lay between the germline ends. Germline CDR1 SNHLY, CDR2 FYNNEI. CDR3 sequence: CASSDRDNEQYF. As DNA, the CDR3 is TGTGCCAGCAGTGACAGGGACAATGAGCAGTACTTC.

This sequence joins TRBV12-3 or TRBV12-4 and TRBJ2-1; D unclear. Trimming pared 8 bases from V and 4 bases from J, leaving 15 bases between. CDR3 length: 14 residues. The CDR3 nucleotides read TGTGCCAGCTTGGGGAATCCTCGTTACAATGAGCAGTTCTTC. This sequence encodes CASLGNPRYNEQFF.

This clonotype was seen a few times. The gene calls are TRBV12-3 or TRBV12-4 and TRBJ1-2, with D possibly being TRBD1 (5 bases). This CDR3 spans 13 amino acids. The ends were cut back, 4 bases at V and 4 bases at J, with 10 bases in the middle. CDR3 DNA sequence: TGTGCCAGCAGTTATGGGGCCGGCTATGGCTACACCTTC. Protein product: CASSYGAGYGYTF.

The chain employs TRBV7-9 and TRBJ1-2, with D possibly matching TRBD1 (6 bases). This CDR3 has 14 amino acids. With 2 bases removed from V and 4 bases from J, the gap between germline ends came to 11 bases. Germline CDR1 and CDR2: SEHNR and FQNEAQ (reference sequence). The chain's CDR3 is CASSLPGQLYGYTF. The CDR3 bases are TGTGCCAGCAGCTTACCCGGACAGCTCTATGGCTACACCTTC.

This chain connects TRBV5-5 to TRBJ2-5; 10 bases map to TRBD1. The CDR3 sequence is 15 residues long. Germline assignment: CDR1 SGHKS and CDR2 YYEKEE (reference sequence). Trimming removed 4 bases from V and 11 bases from J; junction bases left unmatched: 14. As DNA, the CDR3 is TGTGCCAGCAGCCGGGACAGGGGAGAAAGGTACGGGCAGTACTTC. Amino acids: CASSRDRGERYGQYF.

J is TRBJ1-1 and V is TRBV29-1; no clear D gene. Per germline, CDR1 SQVTM and CDR2 ANQGSEA. This CDR3 comprises 13 residues. Trimming pared 1 base from V and 1 base from J, leaving 7 bases between. CDR3 nucleotides: TGCAGCGTTGAAGTACCTGCGAACACTGAAGCTTTCTTT. Its protein product is CSVEVPANTEAFF.

The J gene is TRBJ2-4, the V gene TRBV11-2; 7 nucleotides align to TRBD2. The CDR3 runs 17 residues. Germline CDR1 reads SGHAT; CDR2 reads FQNNGV. Losses at the gene ends were 3 bases for V and 8 bases for J; bases not matched to a gene: 16. The CDR3 protein is CASSFGVGPTSEDIQYF. The DNA of the CDR3 is TGTGCCAGCAGCTTCGGCGTGGGGCCAACTAGCGAGGACATTCAGTACTTC.

A few counts support this clonotype. This chain links TRBV5-1 with TRBJ2-7; D is undetermined. The CDR3 extends over 15 amino acids. Germline lookup yields CDR1 SGHRS and CDR2 YFSETQ. The V and J ends lost 2 bases and 4 bases respectively, with 16 bases between them. The chain's CDR3 is CASSFSGSLDYEQYF. CDR3 DNA sequence: TGCGCCAGCAGCTTCTCTGGGTCTTTGGATTACGAGCAGTACTTC.

This chain connects TRBV3-1 to TRBJ2-1, with TRBD2 identical over 7 bases. The V gene end was trimmed by 5 bases and the J gene end by 5 bases; junction bases not matched to a gene: 9. CDR3 length equals 15 residues. The V gene's germline CDR1 is LGHDT and CDR2 YNNKEL (reference sequence). The CDR3 is CASSSHGTINNEQFF. Here the CDR3 DNA reads TGTGCCAGCAGCTCGCACGGGACTATCAACAATGAGCAGTTCTTC.

The chain joins TRBV9 to TRBJ1-4; no definite D call. V was cut by 3 bases and J by 4 bases, with 16 bases left in between. CDR1 is SGDLS and CDR2 is YYNGEE in the germline V gene. The CDR3 is 16 residues long. The CDR3 DNA reads as TGTGCCAGCAGCGCCTCCGTTGGGCAGCTTAATGAAAAACTGTTTTTT. Its protein is CASSASVGQLNEKLFF. Filled out from reference TRBV9 and TRBJ1-4, the complete variable domain reads DSGVTQTPKHLITATGQRVTLRCSPRSGDLSVYWYQQSLDQGLQFLIQYYNGEERAKGNILERFSAQQFPDLHSELNLSSLELGDSALYFCASSASVGQLNEKLFFGSGTQLSVL.